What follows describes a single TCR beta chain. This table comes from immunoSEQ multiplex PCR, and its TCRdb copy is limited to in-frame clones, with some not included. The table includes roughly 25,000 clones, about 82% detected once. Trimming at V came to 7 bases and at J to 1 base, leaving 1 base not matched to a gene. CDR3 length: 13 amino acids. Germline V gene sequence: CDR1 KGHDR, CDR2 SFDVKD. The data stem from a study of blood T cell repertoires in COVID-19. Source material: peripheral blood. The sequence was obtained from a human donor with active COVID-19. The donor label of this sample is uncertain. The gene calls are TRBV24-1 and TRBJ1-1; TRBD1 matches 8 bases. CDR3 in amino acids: CATRDRANTEAFF. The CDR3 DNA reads TGTGCCACCAGGGACAGGGCGAACACTGAAGCTTTCTTT.